Here is one T cell receptor (beta chain) with its context. Naive CD8 cells lacked CD45RO and underwent positive selection for CCR7, leaving out terminally differentiated effector memory CD45RA+ cells. These data are taken from a study of shared clonotypes between healthy human individuals. Genomic DNA of every subset was divided equally among multiple immunoSEQ plates. TCRdb's table, derived via immunoSEQ multiplex PCR, lists solely in-frame clones and lacks some. This table holds about 2.1 million clones, approximately 94% found once. The germline gives CDR1 SGDLS, CDR2 YYNGEE. Trimming took off 0 bases at V and 8 bases at J, with 18 bases between the two ends. This CDR3 has 16 amino acids.

The J gene is TRBJ2-1, the V gene TRBV9; D gene ambiguous. What was sequenced was naive CD8+ T cells from PBMCs. This receptor was obtained from a young man in good health. Some clones in this sample may be carry-over from other donors' samples. The CDR3 region is CASSVATTRLLDEQFF. The CDR3 coding sequence is TGTGCCAGCAGCGTAGCTACGACTCGTCTACTTGATGAGCAGTTCTTC.